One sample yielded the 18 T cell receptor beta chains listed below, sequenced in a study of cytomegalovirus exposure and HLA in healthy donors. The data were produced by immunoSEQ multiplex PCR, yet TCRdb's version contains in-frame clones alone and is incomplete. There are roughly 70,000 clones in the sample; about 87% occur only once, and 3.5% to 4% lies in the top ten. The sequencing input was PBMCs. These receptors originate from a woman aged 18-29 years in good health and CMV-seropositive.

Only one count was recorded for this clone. CDR3 in DNA: TGTGCCAGCAGCTTAGCGCCTACAGGGGTCGAGCAGTACTTC. It translates to CASSLAPTGVEQYF. The chain employs TRBV7-6 and TRBJ2-7, with TRBD1 matching 7 bases. The CDR3 extends over 14 amino acids. Germline V lookup: CDR1 SGHVS, CDR2 FNYEAQ. Trimming took 0 bases from V and 6 from J; bases not matched to a gene: 5.

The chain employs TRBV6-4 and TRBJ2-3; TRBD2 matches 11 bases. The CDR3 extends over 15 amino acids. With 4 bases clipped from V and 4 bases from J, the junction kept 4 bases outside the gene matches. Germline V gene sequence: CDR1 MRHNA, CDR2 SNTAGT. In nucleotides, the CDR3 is TGTGCCAGCAGTGCACTAGCGGGGGAGTCAGATACGCAGTATTTT. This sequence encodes CASSALAGESDTQYF.

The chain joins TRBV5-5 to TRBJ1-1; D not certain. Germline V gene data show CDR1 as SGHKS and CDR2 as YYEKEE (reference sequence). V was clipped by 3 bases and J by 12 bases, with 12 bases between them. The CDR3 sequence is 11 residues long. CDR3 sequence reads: CASSSGRYPFF. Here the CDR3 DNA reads TGTGCCAGCAGCTCAGGCCGCTATCCTTTCTTT.

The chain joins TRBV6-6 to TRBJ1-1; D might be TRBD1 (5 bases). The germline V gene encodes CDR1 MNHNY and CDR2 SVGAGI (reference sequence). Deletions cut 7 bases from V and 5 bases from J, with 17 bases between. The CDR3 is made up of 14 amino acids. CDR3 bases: TGTGCCAGCATCTTAAGCGGGGGTGGGACTGAAGCTTTCTTT. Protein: CASILSGGGTEAFF.

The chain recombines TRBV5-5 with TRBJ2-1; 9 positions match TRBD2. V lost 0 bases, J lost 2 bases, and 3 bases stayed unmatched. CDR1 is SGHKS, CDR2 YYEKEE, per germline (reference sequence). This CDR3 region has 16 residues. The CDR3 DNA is TGTGCCAGCAGCTTGGCTAGCGGGAAGCCCTACAATGAGCAGTTCTTC. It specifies CASSLASGKPYNEQFF.

The chain's CDR3 is CATSRDPRTPLRTDTQYF. As DNA, the CDR3 is TGTGCCACCAGCAGAGACCCTAGGACTCCCTTGAGGACAGATACGCAGTATTTT. The chain links TRBV15 to TRBJ2-3; maybe TRBD2 (5 bases). The germline V and J ends were trimmed by 0 bases and 3 bases, with 19 bases remaining between them. The germline gives CDR1 LNHNV, CDR2 YYDKDF (reference sequence). The CDR3 loop spans 18 amino acids.

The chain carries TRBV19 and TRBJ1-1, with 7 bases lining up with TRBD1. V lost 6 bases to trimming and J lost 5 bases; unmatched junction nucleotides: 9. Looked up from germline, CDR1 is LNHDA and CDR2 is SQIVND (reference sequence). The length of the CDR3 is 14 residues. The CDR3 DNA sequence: TGTGCCAGTAGCCTTTCAGGGGGTGGTACTGAAGCTTTCTTT. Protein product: CASSLSGGGTEAFF.

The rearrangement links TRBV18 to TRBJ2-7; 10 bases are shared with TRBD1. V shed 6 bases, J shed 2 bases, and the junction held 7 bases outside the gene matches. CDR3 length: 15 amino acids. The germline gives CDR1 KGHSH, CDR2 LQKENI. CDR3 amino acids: CASSYDRGPTYEQYF. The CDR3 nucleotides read TGTGCCAGCTCCTACGACAGGGGGCCAACCTACGAGCAGTACTTC. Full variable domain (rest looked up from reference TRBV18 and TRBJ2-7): NAGVMQNPRHLVRRRGQEARLRCSPMKGHSHVYWYRQLPEEGLKFMVYLQKENIIDESGMPKERFSAEFPKEGPSILRIQQVVRGDSAAYFCASSYDRGPTYEQYFGPGTRLTVT.

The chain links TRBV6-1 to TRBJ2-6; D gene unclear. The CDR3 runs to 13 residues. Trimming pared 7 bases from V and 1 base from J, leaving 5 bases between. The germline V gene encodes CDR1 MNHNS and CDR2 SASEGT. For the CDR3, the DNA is TGTGCCAGCACAGGATCTGGGGCCAACGTCCTGACTTTC. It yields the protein CASTGSGANVLTF.

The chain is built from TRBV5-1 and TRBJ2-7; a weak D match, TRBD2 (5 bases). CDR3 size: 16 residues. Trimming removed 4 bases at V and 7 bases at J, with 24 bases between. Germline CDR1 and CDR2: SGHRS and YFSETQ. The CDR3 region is CASSPEAGKPTSEQYF. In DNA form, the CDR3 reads TGCGCCAGCAGCCCTGAGGCCGGGAAGCCTACGAGTGAGCAGTACTTC.

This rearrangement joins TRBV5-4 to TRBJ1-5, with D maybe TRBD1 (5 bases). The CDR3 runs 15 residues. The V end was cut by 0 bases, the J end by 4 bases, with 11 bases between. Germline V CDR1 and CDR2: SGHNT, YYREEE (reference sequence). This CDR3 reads CASSLGVGANQPQHF. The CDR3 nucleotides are TGTGCCAGCAGCTTGGGGGTAGGGGCGAATCAGCCCCAGCATTTT. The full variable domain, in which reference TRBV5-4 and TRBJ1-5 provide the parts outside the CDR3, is ETGVTQSPTHLIKTRGQQVTLRCSSQSGHNTVSWYQQALGQGPQFIFQYYREEENGRGNFPPRFSGLQFPNYSSELNVNALELDDSALYLCASSLGVGANQPQHFGDGTRLSIL.

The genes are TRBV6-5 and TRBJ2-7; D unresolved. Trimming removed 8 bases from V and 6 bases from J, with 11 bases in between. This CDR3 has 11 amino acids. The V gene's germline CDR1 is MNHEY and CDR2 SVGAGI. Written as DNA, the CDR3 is TGTGCCAGCTCTCGGAGTGTCGAGCAGTACTTC. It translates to CASSRSVEQYF.

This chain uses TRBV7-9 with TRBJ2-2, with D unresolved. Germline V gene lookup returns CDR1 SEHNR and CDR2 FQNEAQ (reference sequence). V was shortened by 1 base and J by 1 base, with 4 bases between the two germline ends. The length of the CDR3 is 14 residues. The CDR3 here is CASSLVGNTGELFF. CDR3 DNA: TGTGCCAGCAGCTTAGTCGGGAACACCGGGGAGCTGTTTTTT.

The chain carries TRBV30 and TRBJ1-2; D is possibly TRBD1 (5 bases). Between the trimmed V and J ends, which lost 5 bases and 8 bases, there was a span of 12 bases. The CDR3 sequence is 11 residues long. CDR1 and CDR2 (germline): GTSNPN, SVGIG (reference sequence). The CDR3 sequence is CAWGPGGGYTF. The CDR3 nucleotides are TGTGCCTGGGGGCCCGGGGGGGGCTACACCTTC.

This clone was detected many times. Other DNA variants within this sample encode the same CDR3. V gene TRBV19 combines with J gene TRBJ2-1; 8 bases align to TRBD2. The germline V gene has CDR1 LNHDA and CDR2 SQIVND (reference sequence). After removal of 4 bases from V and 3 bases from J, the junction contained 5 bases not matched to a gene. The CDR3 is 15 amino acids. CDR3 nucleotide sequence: TGTGCCAGTAGTACCGGACTAGCAGACTACAATGAGCAGTTCTTC. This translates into CASSTGLADYNEQFF.

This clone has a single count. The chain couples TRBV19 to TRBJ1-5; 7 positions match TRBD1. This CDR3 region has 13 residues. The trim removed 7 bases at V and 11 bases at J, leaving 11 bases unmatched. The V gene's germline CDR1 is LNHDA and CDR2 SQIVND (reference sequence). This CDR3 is CASTAQGDGTQHF. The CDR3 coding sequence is TGTGCCAGTACTGCCCAGGGGGATGGGACCCAGCATTTT. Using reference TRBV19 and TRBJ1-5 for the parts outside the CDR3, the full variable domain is DGGITQSPKYLFRKEGQNVTLSCEQNLNHDAMYWYRQDPGQGLRLIYYSQIVNDFQKGDIAEGYSVSREKKESFPLTVTSAQKNPTAFYLCASTAQGDGTQHFGDGTRLSIL.

For the CDR3, the DNA is TGTGCCAGCAGCGGCGGGCTAAATGAGCAGTTCTTC. It is translated as CASSGGLNEQFF. This sequence joins TRBV9 and TRBJ2-1, with a possible D match to TRBD2 (5 bases). CDR3 length: 12 residues. V gave up 3 bases and J gave up 7 bases, with 8 bases separating them. CDR1 SGDLS and CDR2 YYNGEE come from the germline V gene.

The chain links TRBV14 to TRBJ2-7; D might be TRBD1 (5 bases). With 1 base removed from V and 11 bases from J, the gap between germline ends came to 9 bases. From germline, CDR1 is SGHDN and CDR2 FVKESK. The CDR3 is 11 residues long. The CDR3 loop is CASSQGGQEYF. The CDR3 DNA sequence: TGTGCCAGCAGCCAAGGCGGACAAGAGTACTTC.